This TCR beta chain was captured by sequencing in a study of cytomegalovirus exposure and HLA in healthy donors. The CDR3 is 14 residues long. V was pared by 0 bases and J by 6 bases, with 10 bases between. The germline V gene has CDR1 SGHDT and CDR2 YYEEEE. A multiplex PCR was run with 60 Vbeta primers and 13 Jbeta primers. The assay was immunoSEQ multiplex PCR, and TCRdb's table has in-frame clones only and misses some. The sample gives approximately 150,000 clones, 75% to 90% of which show up once; 2.9% is in the top ten. The chain has TRBV5-6 and TRBJ1-5; TRBD1 is a possible D gene (6 bases). The source material was PBMCs. This clonotype originated in a woman younger than 45 in good health and CMV-seronegative. This chain's CDR3 is CASSLGDRTQPQHF. The CDR3 coding sequence is TGTGCCAGCAGCTTGGGAGACAGGACTCAGCCCCAGCATTTT.